The 27 T cell receptor beta chains in this list originate from one sample, sequenced in a study of molecular identifiers for immune sequencing clone quantification (dated by TCRdb to 2017 to 2018). Library preparation employed PCR. Reads for this sample came from a NextSeq 500. TCRdb reanalyzed the raw reads on its own, using fastp at Q25 for trimming and MiXCR for clone calling, and kept in-frame beta chains. Every distinct CDR3 protein forms one entry, paired with its most common genes and DNA. This sample holds around 300,000 distinct CDR3 sequences; roughly 24% were observed only once. 0.65% to 0.75% of the sample belongs to the ten largest clones. Material: naive CD8+ T cells from blood, with Jurkat cell RNA spiked in. This sample's cell subset or site label indicates: FACS-sorted CD8+CD4-CCR7+CD45RA+ naive T cells. These receptors were collected from a human donor in good health. Some libraries in this study had Jurkat cell RNA spiked in.

This clonotype was picked up a small number of times. The rearrangement links TRBV27 to TRBJ1-1, with 9 bases matching TRBD1. The CDR3 has 14 residues. Germline-derived CDR1 and CDR2 are MNHEY and SMNVEV (reference sequence). Unmatched junction bases numbered 10, after V lost 10 bases and J lost 4 bases. The CDR3 loop is CATRLIQGATEAFF. Written as DNA, the CDR3 is TGTGCCACCCGGTTAATACAGGGGGCCACTGAAGCTTTCTTT.

The chain uses TRBV19 and TRBJ2-1; weak D call: TRBD1 (6 bases). The CDR3 has 14 amino acids. From germline, CDR1 is LNHDA and CDR2 SQIVND (reference sequence). The ends were cut back, 8 bases at V and 6 bases at J, with 17 bases in the middle. The CDR3, as DNA: TGTGCCAGTGGTCCGCCAGGGGTCCTCAATGAGCAGTTCTTC. Translation gives CASGPPGVLNEQFF.

Only a few counts were recorded for this clonotype. The V gene is TRBV18, the J gene TRBJ2-7; 7 bases fit TRBD1. This CDR3 has 16 residues. Germline lookup yields CDR1 KGHSH and CDR2 LQKENI. The V segment lost 2 bases and the J segment 0 bases; nucleotides outside the gene matches: 7. CDR3 sequence reads: CASSPSPGQSSYEQYF. The CDR3 DNA follows: TGTGCCAGCTCACCATCTCCGGGACAGAGCTCCTACGAGCAGTACTTC. Using reference TRBV18 and TRBJ2-7 for the parts outside the CDR3, the full variable domain is NAGVMQNPRHLVRRRGQEARLRCSPMKGHSHVYWYRQLPEEGLKFMVYLQKENIIDESGMPKERFSAEFPKEGPSILRIQQVVRGDSAAYFCASSPSPGQSSYEQYFGPGTRLTVT.

On this clonotype: A much larger clone lies a single base off, so this may be a read error. The chain employs TRBV27 and TRBJ2-5; 10 nucleotides match TRBD1. This CDR3 contains 16 residues. Germline CDR1 reads MNHEY; CDR2 reads SMNVEV (reference sequence). The CDR3 nucleotides are TGTGCCGGCAGTTTGATTGGGACAGGGGCAACGGAGACCCAGTACTTC. Amino acids: CAGSLIGTGATETQYF.

The table lists this clonotype with many counts. The chain uses TRBV4-3 and TRBJ1-5; the match to TRBD1 covers 8 bases. CDR3 size: 15 residues. V dropped 4 bases and J dropped 3; count of bases not matched to a gene: 5. CDR1 is LGHNA and CDR2 is YSLEER in the germline V gene. The chain's CDR3 is CASSPRTGFNQPQHF. DNA of the CDR3: TGCGCCAGCAGCCCCAGGACAGGGTTCAATCAGCCCCAGCATTTT.

This clonotype occurred a few times. The rearrangement uses TRBV11-2 and TRBJ2-5; D unresolved. Per the germline V gene, CDR1 is SGHAT and CDR2 is FQNNGV. This CDR3 is 14 amino acids long. Trimming stripped 8 bases from V and 2 bases from J, with 15 bases between. CDR3 residues: CASSSTVRQETQYF. The CDR3 nucleotides read TGTGCCAGCTCCTCTACTGTTCGGCAAGAGACCCAGTACTTC.

This clonotype turned up a few times. The chain employs TRBV14 and TRBJ2-2; 7 nucleotides align to TRBD1. V lost 4 bases, J lost 0 bases, and 5 bases stayed unmatched. CDR1 is SGHDN, CDR2 FVKESK, per germline. The CDR3 is 16 amino acids. CDR3 coding DNA: TGTGCCAGCAGCCGAGACAGGGACCCGAACACCGGGGAGCTGTTTTTT. It codes for CASSRDRDPNTGELFF.

This sequence joins TRBV13 and TRBJ2-5; 13 bases fit TRBD2. The germline CDR1 and CDR2 sequences are PRHDT and FYEKMQ (reference sequence). J was trimmed by 9 bases and V by 0 bases; bases with no gene match: 10. The CDR3 consists of 17 residues. In DNA form, the CDR3 reads TGTGCCAGCAGCTTAGGAGGACTAGCGGGGGCCGGTGGGGCCCAGTACTTC. This sequence encodes CASSLGGLAGAGGAQYF.

There are many counts of this clonotype. The chain carries TRBV20-1 and TRBJ2-5, with TRBD1 identical over 7 bases. Germline values: CDR1 DFQATT, CDR2 SNEGSKA (reference sequence). The V and J ends lost 6 bases and 0 bases, in that order; junction bases with no gene match: 4. The CDR3 runs to 13 residues. CDR3 nucleotides: TGCAGTGCCGTGGGACAGAACCAAGAGACCCAGTACTTC. Its protein is CSAVGQNQETQYF.

As regards this clonotype: A much larger clone differs by one base, so this may be a read error. V is TRBV4-3 and J is TRBJ2-1, with D possibly being TRBD2 (6 bases). This CDR3 has 16 residues. The germline V gene encodes CDR1 LGHNA and CDR2 YSLEER. CDR3 region: CARSQERAGYEVEQFF. As DNA, the CDR3 is TGCGCCAGAAGCCAAGAGAGGGCGGGGTATGAGGTCGAGCAGTTCTTC.

This clonotype has a count of ten or more. The chain uses TRBV7-9 and TRBJ1-4; D is unclear. V lost 4 bases and J 15 bases, leaving 15 bases between the germline ends. Germline-derived CDR1 and CDR2 are SEHNR and FQNEAQ (reference sequence). This CDR3 spans 12 amino acids. The CDR3 loop is CASSSRPGLVFF. The DNA for the CDR3 is TGTGCCAGCAGCTCACGACCGGGTCTTGTGTTTTTT.

This clonotype was observed many times. This chain uses TRBV29-1 with TRBJ1-2; 10 nucleotides agree with TRBD1. J was trimmed by 8 bases and V by 3 bases; bases with no gene match: 12. CDR1 and CDR2 (germline): SQVTM, ANQGSEA. CDR3 length equals 15 residues. CDR3 sequence reads: CSVDLGTGVFGGYTF. Written as DNA, the CDR3 is TGCAGCGTTGATTTAGGGACAGGGGTTTTTGGGGGCTACACCTTC.

This clonotype was found many times. The V call is TRBV7-9, the J call TRBJ2-3, with 7 bases lining up with TRBD2. The CDR3 loop spans 16 amino acids. Per germline, CDR1 SEHNR and CDR2 FQNEAQ (reference sequence). Germline trimming cut 5 bases from V and 2 bases from J; bases unmatched to any gene: 10. The CDR3 nucleotides are TGTGCCAGCAGCCCAGCCGGGACTACCGACACAGATACGCAGTATTTT. Protein: CASSPAGTTDTDTQYF.

This clonotype appeared many times. The rearrangement joins TRBV6-6 to TRBJ2-3, with D maybe TRBD2 (5 bases). V lost 0 bases to trimming and J lost 3 bases, with 13 bases between them. This CDR3 is built from 16 residues. The germline V gene encodes CDR1 MNHNY and CDR2 SVGAGI (reference sequence). CDR3 loop: CASSYSAPGLTDTQYF. The CDR3, as DNA: TGTGCCAGCAGTTACTCTGCCCCCGGACTGACAGATACGCAGTATTTT.

To note about this clonotype: A read error may be the cause here, since a much bigger clone is one base away. The chain joins TRBV5-3 to TRBJ2-1, with 7 bases lining up with TRBD2. TRBV5-3 is designated an ORF whose function remains uncertain. The CDR3 spans 13 residues. CDR3 amino acids: CASSFGDYNEQIF. The CDR3 nucleotides are TGTGCCAGCAGCTTCGGGGACTACAATGAGCAGATCTTC.

This clonotype came up many times. V usage is TRBV27 and J usage is TRBJ2-7, with D perhaps matching TRBD1 or TRBD2 (6 bases each). This CDR3 region has 12 residues. Germline V gene data show CDR1 as MNHEY and CDR2 as SMNVEV (reference sequence). The germline V and J ends were trimmed by 8 bases and 6 bases, with 14 bases remaining between them. Here the CDR3 reads CASGLSGVEQYF. The CDR3 region has the DNA TGTGCCAGCGGACTATCAGGGGTCGAGCAGTACTTC.

This chain links TRBV19 with TRBJ1-1, with D hard to call. Trimming pared 2 bases from V and 0 bases from J, leaving 7 bases between. Germline CDR1 LNHDA, CDR2 SQIVND (reference sequence). The CDR3 contains 14 residues. Here the CDR3 reads CASSITVLNTEAFF. DNA of the CDR3: TGTGCCAGTAGTATAACAGTGTTGAACACTGAAGCTTTCTTT.

The chain employs TRBV27 and TRBJ2-3; 12 bases map to TRBD2. Trimming removed 2 bases from V and 8 bases from J; junction bases left unmatched: 14. This CDR3 has 18 residues. Germline V gene sequence: CDR1 MNHEY, CDR2 SMNVEV (reference sequence). Written as DNA, the CDR3 is TGTGCCAGCAGTTTAGGGCTAGCGGGAGGGGGGACTCAAGCTACGCAGTATTTT. Translation: CASSLGLAGGGTQATQYF.

This clonotype was detected only once. A clone one base away is much larger, so this may be a read error. Without the conserved terminal phenylalanine or tryptophan, this CDR3 likely stems from a read error. The chain carries TRBV5-4 and TRBJ1-1; TRBD1 matches at 7 bases. Germline trimming cut 4 bases from V and 2 bases from J; bases unmatched to any gene: 2. This CDR3 is built from 13 residues. Germline CDR1 SGHNT, CDR2 YYREEE (reference sequence). Here the CDR3 reads CASSGTENTEAFS. Here the CDR3 DNA reads TGTGCCAGCAGCGGGACAGAAAACACTGAAGCTTTCTCT.

The chain carries TRBV5-5 and TRBJ2-7, with 8 bases matching TRBD1. The CDR3 is made up of 13 amino acids. CDR1 and CDR2 (germline): SGHKS, YYEKEE (reference sequence). The ends lost 5 bases at V and 3 bases at J; junction bases unmatched: 4. Written as DNA, the CDR3 is TGTGCCAGCAGTGAGACAGGGGTCTACGAGCAGTACTTC. It codes for CASSETGVYEQYF.

In its sample, this clonotype was seen many times. The chain carries TRBV29-1 and TRBJ1-1; 8 nucleotides match TRBD1. Germline assignment: CDR1 SQVTM and CDR2 ANQGSEA. After removal of 6 bases from V and 1 base from J, the junction contained 7 bases not matched to a gene. CDR3 length: 14 residues. The chain's CDR3 is CSVVTGETNTEAFF. The CDR3 nucleotides are TGCAGCGTAGTGACAGGGGAAACGAACACTGAAGCTTTCTTT.

Worth noting for this clonotype: The CDR3 does not end in the conserved phenylalanine or tryptophan, so this is likely a read error. The chain is built from TRBV28 and TRBJ2-3; weak D call: TRBD2 (6 bases). Per germline, CDR1 MDHEN and CDR2 SYDVKM. Trimming pared 11 bases from V and 2 bases from J, leaving 20 bases between. This CDR3 is 15 amino acids long. The CDR3 DNA follows: TGTGCCTCGCGACTAGTTCCTTATCCCACAGATACGCAGTATTAT. Translated: CASRLVPYPTDTQYY.

This clonotype has more than one count but fewer than ten. The rearrangement joins TRBV3-1 to TRBJ2-5; D is possibly TRBD2 (5 bases). V lost 0 bases to trimming and J lost 12 bases, with 17 bases between them. CDR1 is LGHDT and CDR2 is YNNKEL in the germline V gene (reference sequence). The CDR3 consists of 14 residues. The CDR3 is CASSQEGVAPLEYF. For the CDR3, the DNA is TGTGCCAGCAGCCAAGAAGGTGTAGCGCCGCTCGAGTACTTC.

This sequence joins TRBV18 and TRBJ2-3, with 8 bases that match TRBD2. This CDR3 has 15 amino acids. V shed 6 bases, J shed 4 bases, and the junction held 9 bases outside the gene matches. Germline values: CDR1 KGHSH, CDR2 LQKENI. CDR3 residues: CASSPPAGAPDTQYF. As DNA, the CDR3 is TGTGCCAGCTCGCCTCCAGCGGGAGCCCCAGATACGCAGTATTTT.

This clonotype has a count of ten or more. The V call is TRBV12-3 or TRBV12-4, the J call TRBJ2-3; a weak D match, TRBD1 (6 bases). CDR3 length equals 15 residues. The germline V and J ends were trimmed by 2 bases and 0 bases, with 9 bases remaining between them. The CDR3 loop reads CASSLSDRSTDTQYF. DNA for the CDR3: TGTGCCAGCAGTTTATCAGACAGGAGCACAGATACGCAGTATTTT.

This chain's CDR3 is CSVEDVSGSTDTQYF. The CDR3 nucleotides are TGCAGCGTTGAGGATGTTAGCGGGAGCACAGATACGCAGTATTTT. The V and J genes are TRBV29-1 and TRBJ2-3; 7 nucleotides align to TRBD2. Unmatched junction bases numbered 6, after V lost 3 bases and J lost 0 bases. The CDR3 is made up of 15 amino acids. Germline V gene sequence: CDR1 SQVTM, CDR2 ANQGSEA.

The V gene is TRBV6-2 or TRBV6-3, the J gene TRBJ2-6; TRBD1 might be the D (6 bases). The CDR3 has 16 residues. Germline values: CDR1 MNHEY, CDR2 SVGEGT. The V gene lost 6 bases and the J gene lost 0 bases, with 12 bases spanning the gap. The chain's CDR3 is CASRISGDSGANVLTF. CDR3 nucleotide sequence: TGTGCCAGCAGGATCTCAGGGGACTCTGGGGCCAACGTCCTGACTTTC.